This T cell receptor (beta chain) was documented in a study of beta chain features in type 1 diabetes. Study details: Sorted cells numbering approximately 110,000,000 were examined across all samples. Notes on the study in general: Sequencing used cDNA, and cells with high TCR expression could therefore be over-represented.

Expressed TCRB transcripts were sequenced because the entire RNA isolate underwent reverse transcription. Sequenced by immunoSEQ multiplex PCR; TCRdb stores in-frame clones only, minus some. The data show about 210,000 clones, about 11% seen once. Concerning this clone itself: Antigen specificity is unknown.

Cell sorting via CD45RO/CCR7/CD25/CD127/CD95/CD27 was performed to obtain CD4+ naive, central memory, regulatory and stem cell-like memory cells. Germline lookup yields CDR1 MNHNS and CDR2 SASEGT. The V end lost 6 bases, the J end lost 13 bases, and 19 bases lay between the germline ends. The CDR3 runs to 12 residues. This chain connects TRBV6-1 to TRBJ2-7, with D perhaps matching TRBD1 or TRBD2 (5 bases each). This clonotype was sampled from a man younger than 35 in good health. Material for sequencing was central memory CD4+ T cells from blood. The CDR3 DNA follows: TGTGCCAGCAGCCCCGTCGGGACGGAACCCTACTTC. Amino acid sequence: CASSPVGTEPYF.